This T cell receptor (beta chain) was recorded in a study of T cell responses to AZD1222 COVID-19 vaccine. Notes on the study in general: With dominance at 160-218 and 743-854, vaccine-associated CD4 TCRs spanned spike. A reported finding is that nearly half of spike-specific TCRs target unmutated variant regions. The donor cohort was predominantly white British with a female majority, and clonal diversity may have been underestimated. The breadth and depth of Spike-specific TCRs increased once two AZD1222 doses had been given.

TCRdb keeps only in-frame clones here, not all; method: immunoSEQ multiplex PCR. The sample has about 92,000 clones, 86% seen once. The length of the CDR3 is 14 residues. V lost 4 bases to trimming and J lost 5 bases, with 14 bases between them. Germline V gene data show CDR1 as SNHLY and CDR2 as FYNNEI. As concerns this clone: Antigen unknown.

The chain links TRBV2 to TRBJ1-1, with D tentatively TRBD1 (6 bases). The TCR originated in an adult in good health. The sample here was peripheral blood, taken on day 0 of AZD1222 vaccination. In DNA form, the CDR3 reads TGTGCCAGCAGTGGTAGAACAGGGAGAACTGAAGCTTTCTTT. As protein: CASSGRTGRTEAFF.